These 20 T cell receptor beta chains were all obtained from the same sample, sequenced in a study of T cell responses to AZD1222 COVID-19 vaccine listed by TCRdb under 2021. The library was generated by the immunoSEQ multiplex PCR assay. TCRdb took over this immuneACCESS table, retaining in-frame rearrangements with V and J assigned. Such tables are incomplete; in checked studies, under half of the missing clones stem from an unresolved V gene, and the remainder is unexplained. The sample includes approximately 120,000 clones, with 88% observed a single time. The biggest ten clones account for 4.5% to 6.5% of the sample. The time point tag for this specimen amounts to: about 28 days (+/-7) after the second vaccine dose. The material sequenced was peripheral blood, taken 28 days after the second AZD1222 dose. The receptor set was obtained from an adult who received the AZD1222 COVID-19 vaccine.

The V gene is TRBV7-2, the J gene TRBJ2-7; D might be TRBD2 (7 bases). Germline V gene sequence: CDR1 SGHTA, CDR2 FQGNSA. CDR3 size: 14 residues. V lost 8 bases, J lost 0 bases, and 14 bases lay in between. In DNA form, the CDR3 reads TGTGCCAGCGCCCCCGGGGGGCACTCCTACGAGCAGTACTTC. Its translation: CASAPGGHSYEQYF.

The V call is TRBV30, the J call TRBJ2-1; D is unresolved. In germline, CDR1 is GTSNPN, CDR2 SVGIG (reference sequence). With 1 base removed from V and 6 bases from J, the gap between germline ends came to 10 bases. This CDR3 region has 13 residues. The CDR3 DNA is TGTGCCTGGAGTGGTCGGCGAATCAATGAGCAGTTCTTC. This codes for CAWSGRRINEQFF.

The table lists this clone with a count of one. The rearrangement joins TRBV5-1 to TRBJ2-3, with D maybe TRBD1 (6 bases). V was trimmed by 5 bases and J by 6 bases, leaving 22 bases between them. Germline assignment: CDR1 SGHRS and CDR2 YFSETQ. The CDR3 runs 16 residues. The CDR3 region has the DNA TGCGCCAGCAGGCAGGGGCCTCAGACACAACCGGATACGCAGTATTTT. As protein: CASRQGPQTQPDTQYF.

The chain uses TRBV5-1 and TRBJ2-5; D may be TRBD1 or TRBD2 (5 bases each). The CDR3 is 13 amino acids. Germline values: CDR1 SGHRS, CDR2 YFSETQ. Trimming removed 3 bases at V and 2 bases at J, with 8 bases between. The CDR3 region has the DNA TGCGCCAGCAGCTGGGGACCTCAAGAGACCCAGTACTTC. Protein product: CASSWGPQETQYF.

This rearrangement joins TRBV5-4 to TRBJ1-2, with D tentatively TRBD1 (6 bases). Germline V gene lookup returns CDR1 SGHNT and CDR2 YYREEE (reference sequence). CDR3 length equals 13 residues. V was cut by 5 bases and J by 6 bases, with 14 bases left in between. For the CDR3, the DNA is TGTGCCAGCAGGATACAGGGAGCGGATGGCTACACCTTC. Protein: CASRIQGADGYTF.

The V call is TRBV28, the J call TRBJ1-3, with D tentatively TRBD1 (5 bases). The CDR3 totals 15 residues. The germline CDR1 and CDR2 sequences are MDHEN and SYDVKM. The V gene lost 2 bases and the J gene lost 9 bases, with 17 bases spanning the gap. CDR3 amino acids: CASSLGAEMRSTIYF. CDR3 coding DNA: TGTGCCAGCAGTTTAGGGGCAGAGATGAGGAGCACCATATATTTT.

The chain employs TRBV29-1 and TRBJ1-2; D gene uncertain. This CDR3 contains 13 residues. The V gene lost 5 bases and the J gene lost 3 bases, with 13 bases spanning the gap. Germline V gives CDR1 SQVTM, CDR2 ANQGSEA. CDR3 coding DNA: TGCAGCGTTAAGGTCCAGAAGGACTATGGCTACACCTTC. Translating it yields CSVKVQKDYGYTF.

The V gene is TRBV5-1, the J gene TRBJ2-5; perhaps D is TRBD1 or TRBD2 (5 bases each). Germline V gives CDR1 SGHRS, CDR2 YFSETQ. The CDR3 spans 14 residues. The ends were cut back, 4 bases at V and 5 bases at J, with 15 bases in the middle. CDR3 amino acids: CASSPGTLGETQYF. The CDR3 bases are TGCGCCAGCAGCCCCGGGACGCTAGGGGAGACCCAGTACTTC.

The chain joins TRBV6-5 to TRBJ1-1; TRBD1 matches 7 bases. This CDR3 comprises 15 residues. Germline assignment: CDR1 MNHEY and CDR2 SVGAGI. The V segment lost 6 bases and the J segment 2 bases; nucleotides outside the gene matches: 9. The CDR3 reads CASSIAGQTNTEAFF. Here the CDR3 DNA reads TGTGCCAGCAGCATTGCGGGACAGACTAACACTGAAGCTTTCTTT.

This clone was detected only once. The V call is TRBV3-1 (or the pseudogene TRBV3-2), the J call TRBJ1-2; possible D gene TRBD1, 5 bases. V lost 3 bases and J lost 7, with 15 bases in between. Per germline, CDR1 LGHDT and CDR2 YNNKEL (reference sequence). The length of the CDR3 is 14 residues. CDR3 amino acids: CASSHREGRFGYTF. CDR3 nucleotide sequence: TGTGCCAGCAGCCACCGGGAGGGGCGATTTGGCTACACCTTC.

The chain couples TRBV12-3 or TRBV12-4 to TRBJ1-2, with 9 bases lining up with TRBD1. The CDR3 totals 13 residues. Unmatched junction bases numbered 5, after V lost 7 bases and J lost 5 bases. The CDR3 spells CASTPTGGYGYTF. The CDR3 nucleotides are TGTGCCAGCACCCCGACAGGGGGGTATGGCTACACCTTC.

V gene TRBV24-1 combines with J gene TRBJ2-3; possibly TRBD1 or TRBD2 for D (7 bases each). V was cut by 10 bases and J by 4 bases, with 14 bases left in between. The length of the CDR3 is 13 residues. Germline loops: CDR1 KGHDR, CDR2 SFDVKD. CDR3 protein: CATTGRVADTQYF. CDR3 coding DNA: TGTGCCACGACAGGGAGGGTCGCAGATACGCAGTATTTT.

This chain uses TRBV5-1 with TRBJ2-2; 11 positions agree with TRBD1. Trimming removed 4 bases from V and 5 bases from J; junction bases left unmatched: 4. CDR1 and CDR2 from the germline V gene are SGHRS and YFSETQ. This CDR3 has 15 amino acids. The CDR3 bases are TGCGCCAGCAGCATAGGACAGGGGGCAACCGGGGAGCTGTTTTTT. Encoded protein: CASSIGQGATGELFF.

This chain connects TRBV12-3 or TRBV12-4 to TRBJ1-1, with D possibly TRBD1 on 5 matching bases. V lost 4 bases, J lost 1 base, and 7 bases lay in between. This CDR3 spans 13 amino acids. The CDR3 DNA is TGTGCCAGCAGTTGGGGCGAGAACACTGAAGCTTTCTTT. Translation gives CASSWGENTEAFF.

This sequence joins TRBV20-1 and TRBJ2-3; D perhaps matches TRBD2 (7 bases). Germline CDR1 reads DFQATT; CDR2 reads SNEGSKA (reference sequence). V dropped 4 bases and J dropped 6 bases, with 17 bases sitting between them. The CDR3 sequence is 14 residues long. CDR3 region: CSANEGEGVDTQYF. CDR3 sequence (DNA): TGCAGTGCTAATGAGGGGGAGGGGGTCGATACGCAGTATTTT.

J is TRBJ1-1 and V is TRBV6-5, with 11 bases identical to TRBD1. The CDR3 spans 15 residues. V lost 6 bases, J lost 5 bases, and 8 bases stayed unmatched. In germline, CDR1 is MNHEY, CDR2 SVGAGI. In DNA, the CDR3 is TGTGCCAGCAGGAAAAAGGGACAGGGGGGAACTGAAGCTTTCTTT. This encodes CASRKKGQGGTEAFF.

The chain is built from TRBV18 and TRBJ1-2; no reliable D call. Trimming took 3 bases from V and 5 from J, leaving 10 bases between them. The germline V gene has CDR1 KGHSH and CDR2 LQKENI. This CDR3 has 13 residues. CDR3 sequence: CASSPGWDYGYTF. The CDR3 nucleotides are TGTGCCAGCTCACCGGGCTGGGATTATGGCTACACCTTC.

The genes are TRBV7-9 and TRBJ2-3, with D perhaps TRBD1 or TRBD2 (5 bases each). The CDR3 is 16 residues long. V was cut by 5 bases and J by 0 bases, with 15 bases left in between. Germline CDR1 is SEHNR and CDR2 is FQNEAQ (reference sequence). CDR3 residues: CASSRDRSRSTDTQYF. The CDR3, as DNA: TGTGCCAGCAGCAGGGACCGCTCTAGAAGCACAGATACGCAGTATTTT.

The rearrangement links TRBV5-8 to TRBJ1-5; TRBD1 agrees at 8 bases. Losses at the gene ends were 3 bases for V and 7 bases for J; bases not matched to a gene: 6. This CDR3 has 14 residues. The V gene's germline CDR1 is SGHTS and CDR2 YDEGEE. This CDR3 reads CASSSGTGGQPQHF. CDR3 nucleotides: TGTGCCAGCAGCTCAGGAACAGGGGGGCAGCCCCAGCATTTT.

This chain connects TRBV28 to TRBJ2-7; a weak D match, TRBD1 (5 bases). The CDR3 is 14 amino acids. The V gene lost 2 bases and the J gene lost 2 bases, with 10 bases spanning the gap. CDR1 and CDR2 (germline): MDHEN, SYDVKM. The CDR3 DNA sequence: TGTGCCAGCAGTTTAGTCTCAGGGACCTACGAGCAGTACTTC. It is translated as CASSLVSGTYEQYF.